These 30 T cell receptor beta chains originate from one sample sequenced in a study of post-analysis software for immune sequencing data. Findings of the study overall: Patients showed TRBV5-6, TRBV5-1 and TRBV20-1 among 4 or 5 TRBV segments more frequent than in controls.

The antigens these receptors bind are not known. Unique molecular identifiers tagged the TCR beta cDNA libraries. Using its own MiXCR run on the PCR reads, TCRdb lists one record per CDR3 protein. Here the sample spans about 400,000 distinct CDR3 sequences, 30% to 45% being singletons. What was sequenced was blood. The receptors were sampled from a girl aged 10 to 17 with multiple sclerosis.

The chain recombines TRBV5-1 with TRBJ2-3, with 10 bases fitting TRBD2. The CDR3 totals 18 residues. V trimming: 2 bases; J trimming: 6 bases; junction bases outside the gene matches: 15. Germline CDR1 SGHRS, CDR2 YFSETQ. DNA for the CDR3: TGCGCCAGCAGCTTCCATGCTCCTAGCGGGGGTAGCTCGGATACGCAGTATTTT. Its translation: CASSFHAPSGGSSDTQYF.

The rearrangement uses TRBV11-2 and TRBJ2-3; 10 bases fit TRBD2. The CDR3 is 15 amino acids. V lost 6 bases and J lost 3; bases outside the gene matches: 6. The V gene's germline CDR1 is SGHAT and CDR2 FQNNGV. CDR3 coding DNA: TGTGCCAGCAGATATCTAGCGGGGGAGACAGATACGCAGTATTTT. Translated: CASRYLAGETDTQYF. Full variable domain (outside the CDR3, taken from reference TRBV11-2 and TRBJ2-3): EAGVAQSPRYKIIEKRQSVAFWCNPISGHATLYWYQQILGQGPKLLIQFQNNGVVDDSQLPKDRFSAERLKGVDSTLKIQPAKLEDSAVYLCASRYLAGETDTQYFGPGTRLTVL.

The J gene is TRBJ2-1, the V gene TRBV4-2; D call uncertain. From germline, CDR1 is LGHNA and CDR2 YNFKEQ. There are 19 residues in the CDR3. Trimming removed 0 bases at V and 0 bases at J, with 18 bases between. The CDR3, as DNA: TGTGCCAGCAGCCAAGAACACCTCGTCGGGTCTAGCTCCTACAATGAGCAGTTCTTC. As protein: CASSQEHLVGSSSYNEQFF.

The chain uses TRBV24-1 and TRBJ2-7; D not certain. Germline-derived CDR1 and CDR2 are KGHDR and SFDVKD. The V and J ends lost 9 bases and 6 bases respectively, with 8 bases between them. The CDR3 has 10 amino acids. The CDR3 protein is CATPDLEQYF. CDR3 sequence (DNA): TGTGCCACCCCCGACCTCGAGCAGTACTTC.

This clonotype was detected only a few times. The chain employs TRBV12-3 or TRBV12-4 and TRBJ1-4; 7 nucleotides align to TRBD1. The CDR3 spans 15 residues. Germline trimming cut 5 bases from V and 1 base from J; bases unmatched to any gene: 4. DNA of the CDR3: TGTGCCAGCAGTGCGAACAGGGGAACTAATGAAAAACTGTTTTTT. It specifies CASSANRGTNEKLFF.

This chain connects TRBV7-2 to TRBJ2-1; perhaps TRBD1 as D (5 bases). Trimming shortened V by 4 bases and J by 0 bases, and 10 bases separated the two germline ends. The CDR3 is made up of 15 amino acids. CDR1 SGHTA and CDR2 FQGNSA come from the germline V gene. CDR3 sequence (DNA): TGTGCCAGCAGCTATGACAGAAGCTCCTACAATGAGCAGTTCTTC. Its protein product is CASSYDRSSYNEQFF.

The chain uses TRBV29-1 and TRBJ2-1; D unclear. The CDR3 loop spans 12 amino acids. Between the trimmed V and J ends, which lost 3 bases and 7 bases, there was a span of 10 bases. The germline gives CDR1 SQVTM, CDR2 ANQGSEA. The CDR3 DNA follows: TGCAGCGTTGACAGCACCGCTAATGAGCAGTTCTTC. It codes for CSVDSTANEQFF.

The chain employs TRBV7-9 and TRBJ1-2, with D unresolved. Per the germline V gene, CDR1 is SEHNR and CDR2 is FQNEAQ (reference sequence). The germline V and J ends were trimmed by 2 bases and 2 bases, with 9 bases remaining between them. The CDR3 is 14 residues long. CDR3 nucleotide sequence: TGTGCCAGCAGCTTATCGTGGAAAAACTATGGCTACACCTTC. Its translation: CASSLSWKNYGYTF.

This clonotype came up a few times. This chain connects TRBV9 to TRBJ2-1; D possibly corresponds to TRBD2 (5 bases). CDR1 and CDR2 from the germline V gene are SGDLS and YYNGEE. V lost 0 bases and J 2 bases, leaving 15 bases between the germline ends. The CDR3 consists of 17 residues. CDR3 amino acids: CASSVDARANPYNEQFF. In DNA, the CDR3 is TGTGCCAGCAGCGTAGATGCGCGGGCCAATCCCTACAATGAGCAGTTCTTC.

The sample holds a few counts of this clonotype. This chain joins TRBV24-1 and TRBJ1-5; no clear D. This CDR3 contains 12 residues. Germline-derived CDR1 and CDR2 are KGHDR and SFDVKD. V was pared by 4 bases and J by 2 bases, with 2 bases between. CDR3 DNA: TGTGCCACCAGTGAAGGCAATCAGCCCCAGCATTTT. Its protein is CATSEGNQPQHF.

The rearrangement joins TRBV5-1 to TRBJ1-2; 7 nucleotides line up with TRBD1. V lost 5 bases and J lost 6; bases outside the gene matches: 4. CDR3 length equals 12 residues. CDR1 is SGHRS and CDR2 is YFSETQ in the germline V gene. In nucleotides, the CDR3 is TGCGCCAGCAGACGTGACAGGGATGGCTACACCTTC. The encoded protein is CASRRDRDGYTF.

The CDR3 sequence is CSLTGSSTGNEQFF. In DNA form, the CDR3 reads TGCAGTTTAACAGGCAGCTCTACGGGCAATGAGCAGTTCTTC. V and J are TRBV20-1 and TRBJ2-1, with a tentative D call TRBD1 (5 bases). This CDR3 is built from 14 residues. V lost 8 bases and J lost 6, with 20 bases in between. CDR1 DFQATT and CDR2 SNEGSKA come from the germline V gene (reference sequence).

This clonotype was counted between two and nine times. The chain has TRBV6-2 or TRBV6-3 and TRBJ2-1, with 7 bases aligning to TRBD2. The germline V gene has CDR1 MNHEY and CDR2 SVGEGT. The junction had 8 bases not matched to a gene; V was cut back by 5 bases and J by 7 bases. This CDR3 comprises 14 residues. The CDR3 coding sequence is TGTGCCAGCAGTCTGCTGGGGGGGGGTAATGAGCAGTTCTTC. Protein product: CASSLLGGGNEQFF.

The chain is built from TRBV7-2 and TRBJ2-7, with TRBD1 matching 7 bases. After removal of 0 bases from V and 7 bases from J, the junction contained 0 bases not matched to a gene. CDR3 length: 12 amino acids. Germline V gene data show CDR1 as SGHTA and CDR2 as FQGNSA. CDR3 amino acids: CASSLARGEQYF. CDR3 DNA sequence: TGTGCCAGCAGCTTAGCCAGGGGGGAGCAGTACTTC.

This clonotype showed up just once. The rearrangement uses TRBV20-1 and TRBJ2-3; D possibly corresponds to TRBD1 (6 bases). Germline CDR1 DFQATT, CDR2 SNEGSKA (reference sequence). The CDR3 covers 15 residues. Trimming shortened V by 0 bases and J by 5 bases, and 15 bases separated the two germline ends. The CDR3 here is CSARDGQRIKDTQYF. DNA of the CDR3: TGCAGTGCTAGAGATGGACAGAGGATAAAAGATACGCAGTATTTT.

The V gene is TRBV20-1, the J gene TRBJ1-5; 7 bases align to TRBD1. The ends lost 6 bases at V and 9 bases at J; junction bases unmatched: 14. The CDR3 consists of 14 residues. Germline CDR1 is DFQATT and CDR2 is SNEGSKA (reference sequence). The CDR3 protein is CSAKEGGVNWPQHF. CDR3 DNA: TGCAGTGCAAAGGAAGGGGGCGTTAATTGGCCCCAGCATTTT.

This clonotype was found a few times. J is TRBJ2-7 and V is TRBV29-1; the D call may be TRBD1 or TRBD2 (5 bases each). V gave up 4 bases and J gave up 2 bases, with 9 bases separating them. The germline gives CDR1 SQVTM, CDR2 ANQGSEA. CDR3 length: 12 residues. CDR3 region: CSVAGTTYEQYF. Written as DNA, the CDR3 is TGCAGCGTTGCAGGGACGACCTACGAGCAGTACTTC.

This clonotype was detected a few times. V and J are TRBV14 and TRBJ2-7, with 12 bases that match TRBD2. The V gene's germline CDR1 is SGHDN and CDR2 FVKESK. V was clipped by 4 bases and J by 0 bases; unmatched bases: 10. This CDR3 contains 18 residues. Here the CDR3 reads CASSLQLAGGLSSYEQYF. CDR3 in DNA: TGTGCCAGCAGCCTTCAACTAGCGGGGGGTCTGAGCTCCTACGAGCAGTACTTC. Using reference TRBV14 and TRBJ2-7 for the parts outside the CDR3, the full variable domain is EAGVTQFPSHSVIEKGQTVTLRCDPISGHDNLYWYRRVMGKEIKFLLHFVKESKQDESGMPNNRFLAERTGGTYSTLKVQPAELEDSGVYFCASSLQLAGGLSSYEQYFGPGTRLTVT.

In this sample, this clonotype turned up once. The chain has TRBV7-2 and TRBJ2-5, with 8 bases aligning to TRBD2. The CDR3 length is 15 residues. CDR1 is SGHTA, CDR2 FQGNSA, per germline. J gave up 4 bases and V 0 bases, and 4 bases lay outside the gene matches. CDR3 in amino acids: CASSLAAGGAETQYF. The DNA of the CDR3 is TGTGCCAGCAGCTTAGCTGCGGGGGGCGCAGAGACCCAGTACTTC.

This chain connects TRBV6-5 to TRBJ2-1; D may be TRBD2 (5 bases). The CDR3 consists of 12 residues. The V end lost 6 bases, the J end lost 8 bases, and 11 bases lay between the germline ends. CDR1 and CDR2 from the germline V gene are MNHEY and SVGAGI. The DNA of the CDR3 is TGTGCCAGCAGGAGAACTAGTGATGAGCAGTTCTTC. Protein product: CASRRTSDEQFF.

This clonotype was detected once. The chain joins TRBV23-1 to TRBJ1-5; D might be TRBD1 (5 bases). TRBV23-1 is identified as an open reading frame with a role that is uncertain. This CDR3 is built from 20 residues. V shed 3 bases and J shed 3 bases, with 27 bases lying between them. CDR3 in amino acids: CASSQNPLVEGVGDNQPQHF. DNA of the CDR3: TGCGCCAGCAGTCAGAACCCACTTGTTGAGGGAGTGGGGGACAATCAGCCCCAGCATTTT.

This clonotype was picked up a small number of times. V is TRBV7-2 and J is TRBJ2-1; 7 bases match TRBD1. The V segment lost 6 bases and the J segment 6 bases; nucleotides outside the gene matches: 5. This CDR3 is built from 13 residues. Germline loops: CDR1 SGHTA, CDR2 FQGNSA. CDR3 amino acids: CASSLGQINEQFF. The CDR3 nucleotides are TGTGCCAGCAGTTTGGGACAGATCAATGAGCAGTTCTTC.

The chain couples TRBV6-1 to TRBJ1-1; D gene unclear. V was shortened by 5 bases and J by 2 bases, with 9 bases between the two germline ends. CDR1 and CDR2 from the germline V gene are MNHNS and SASEGT. The CDR3 is 13 residues long. CDR3 sequence: CASSNEGNTEAFF. The CDR3 bases are TGTGCCAGCAGTAATGAGGGAAACACTGAAGCTTTCTTT.

The table lists this clonotype with a few counts. The chain is built from TRBV29-1 and TRBJ2-7; D may be TRBD1 or TRBD2 (5 bases each). CDR3 length: 12 amino acids. Germline V CDR1 and CDR2: SQVTM, ANQGSEA. V gave up 7 bases and J gave up 2 bases, with 12 bases separating them. CDR3 sequence (DNA): TGCAGCGCTGGGGCGGGCACCTACGAGCAGTACTTC. Residues: CSAGAGTYEQYF.

This clonotype came up a few times. A much larger clone sits a single nucleotide away, making a read error possible. The V gene is TRBV20-1, the J gene TRBJ2-1, with 11 bases fitting TRBD1. The V gene end was trimmed by 6 bases and the J gene end by 13 bases; junction bases not matched to a gene: 11. This CDR3 is 13 amino acids long. Per germline, CDR1 DFQATT and CDR2 SNEGSKA (reference sequence). The chain's CDR3 is CSAGTGGEETQFF. The CDR3 DNA reads as TGCAGTGCCGGGACAGGGGGAGAGGAGACCCAGTTCTTC.

This clonotype was seen a few times. The chain has TRBV11-2 and TRBJ2-1; the D gene is possibly TRBD2 (6 bases). Germline CDR1 SGHAT, CDR2 FQNNGV. The CDR3 contains 14 residues. Trimming shortened V by 4 bases and J by 6 bases, and 13 bases separated the two germline ends. The CDR3 is CASSSSGGFNEQFF. CDR3 sequence (DNA): TGTGCCAGCAGCTCCTCCGGGGGTTTCAATGAGCAGTTCTTC. The variable domain in full, with the rest retrieved from reference TRBV11-2 and TRBJ2-1, is EAGVAQSPRYKIIEKRQSVAFWCNPISGHATLYWYQQILGQGPKLLIQFQNNGVVDDSQLPKDRFSAERLKGVDSTLKIQPAKLEDSAVYLCASSSSGGFNEQFFGPGTRLTVL.

The V call is TRBV10-2, the J call TRBJ2-3; 8 nucleotides line up with TRBD1. Germline V gene lookup returns CDR1 WSHSY and CDR2 SAAADI. CDR3 size: 15 residues. The trim removed 2 bases at V and 5 bases at J, leaving 6 bases unmatched. The CDR3 DNA follows: TGCGCCAGCAGTGAGCCCGGACAGGGTAGAGATACGCAGTATTTT. It translates to CASSEPGQGRDTQYF.

There are a few counts of this clonotype. The chain has TRBV7-9 and TRBJ1-6; 7 nucleotides align to TRBD1. The CDR3 loop spans 16 amino acids. Germline lookup yields CDR1 SEHNR and CDR2 FQNEAQ (reference sequence). The V and J ends lost 6 bases and 9 bases, in that order; junction bases with no gene match: 14. CDR3 amino acids: CASSVRDRALGSPLHF. The CDR3 coding sequence is TGTGCCAGCAGTGTACGTGACAGGGCGTTAGGTTCACCCCTCCACTTT.

In its sample, this clonotype was seen a few times. This chain connects TRBV6-1 to TRBJ2-5; 7 bases fit TRBD1. The tail of the sequence fits TRBJ2-7 better, so the J call may be wrong. The CDR3 runs 13 residues. Germline V gene data show CDR1 as MNHNS and CDR2 as SASEGT. CDR3 DNA: TGTGCCAGCAGGGAAACAGGGGACGGCGAGCAGTACTTC. It yields the protein CASRETGDGEQYF.

The V gene is TRBV6-1, the J gene TRBJ1-1, with a possible D match to TRBD1 (6 bases). The germline V gene encodes CDR1 MNHNS and CDR2 SASEGT. V was clipped by 7 bases and J by 4 bases, with 19 bases between them. The CDR3 has 15 amino acids. The CDR3: CASNRLDRPSTEAFF. The CDR3 DNA follows: TGTGCCAGCAACAGACTTGACAGGCCGAGCACTGAAGCTTTCTTT.